The rows below give T cell receptor beta chains drawn from one sample of a study of cytomegalovirus exposure and HLA in healthy donors. Sequencing used immunoSEQ multiplex PCR; TCRdb keeps in-frame clones, though not all of them. Here the sample spans over 85,000 clones, roughly four fifths being singletons. Sequenced material: PBMCs. The receptors were sampled from a female donor in good health and CMV-seronegative. CDR3s leave out the opening cysteine and the closing phenylalanine or tryptophan. The order of the fields is CDR3 length, V gene, CDR3 protein.

CDR3 length: 13
V gene: TRBV11-2
CDR3 protein: ASSSAILRRTEAF

CDR3 length: 12
V gene: TRBV6-6
CDR3 protein: ASSSPGAGNTIY

CDR3 length: 9
V gene: TRBV20-1
CDR3 protein: SATTQRCQF

CDR3 length: 13
V gene: TRBV7-2
CDR3 protein: ASSPSGGLYNEQF

CDR3 length: 12
V gene: TRBV6-5
CDR3 protein: ASSQLWSSYEQY

CDR3 length: 15
V gene: TRBV11-2
CDR3 protein: ASSLETGGRYNSPLH

CDR3 length: 13
V gene: TRBV7-2
CDR3 protein: ASSSRTGGIYGYT

CDR3 length: 9
V gene: TRBV2
CDR3 protein: ATDRAETQY

CDR3 length: 14
V gene: TRBV5-1
CDR3 protein: ASSLDYGPRTGELF

CDR3 length: 13
V gene: TRBV5-4
CDR3 protein: ASSSTGKRHNEQF

CDR3 length: 14
V gene: TRBV11-2
CDR3 protein: ASSPPGGEENTEAF

CDR3 length: 13
V gene: TRBV6-5
CDR3 protein: ASSGVRDSGYGYT

CDR3 length: 12
V gene: TRBV9
CDR3 protein: ASSVAGGEYEQY

CDR3 length: 13
V gene: TRBV6-5
CDR3 protein: ASSYGGRLNNEQF

CDR3 length: 8
V gene: TRBV12-5
CDR3 protein: ARRTDTQY

CDR3 length: 13
V gene: TRBV2
CDR3 protein: ASTETGPVSLEQY

CDR3 length: 14
V gene: TRBV7-4
CDR3 protein: ASSKLAGGHTGELF

CDR3 length: 11
V gene: TRBV7-2
CDR3 protein: ASSPGVMRPQH

CDR3 length: 11
V gene: TRBV27
CDR3 protein: ASSLSFTGELF

CDR3 length: 14
V gene: TRBV7-3
CDR3 protein: ASSGQTGGRGTEAF

CDR3 length: 11
V gene: TRBV6-5
CDR3 protein: ASSYPGGNGYT

CDR3 length: 13
V gene: TRBV18
CDR3 protein: ASSPSGGIAEKLF

CDR3 length: 12
V gene: TRBV19
CDR3 protein: ASSLRTGGETQY

CDR3 length: 14
V gene: TRBV10-3
CDR3 protein: AISESPSGRAGELF

CDR3 length: 11
V gene: TRBV19
CDR3 protein: ASKGEVGYEQF

CDR3 length: 12
V gene: TRBV29-1
CDR3 protein: SVHIQQATGELF

CDR3 length: 13
V gene: TRBV18
CDR3 protein: ASSLTSGGNQPQH

CDR3 length: 11
V gene: TRBV29-1
CDR3 protein: SVRPSVQETQY

CDR3 length: 14
V gene: TRBV7-9
CDR3 protein: SSSSGRTSRAYGYT

CDR3 length: 9
V gene: TRBV30
CDR3 protein: AWSVRQTQY

CDR3 length: 11
V gene: TRBV6-6
CDR3 protein: ASSSNAQSIQY

CDR3 length: 13
V gene: TRBV11-1
CDR3 protein: ASSTRLAGDDTQY

CDR3 length: 13
V gene: TRBV27
CDR3 protein: ASRDRAFVNTEAF

CDR3 length: 11
V gene: TRBV7-3
CDR3 protein: ASSQSRGGVAF

CDR3 length: 14
V gene: TRBV18
CDR3 protein: ASSPLTGISYNEQF

CDR3 length: 13
V gene: TRBV11-2
CDR3 protein: ASTNRGGVPSEAF

CDR3 length: 13
V gene: TRBV6-5
CDR3 protein: ASSRSQGASYEQY

CDR3 length: 15
V gene: TRBV7-8
CDR3 protein: ASSLAAGTGGFQPQH

CDR3 length: 10
V gene: TRBV27
CDR3 protein: ASSPRGSEQY

CDR3 length: 13
V gene: TRBV27
CDR3 protein: ASRPGTAYNSPLH

CDR3 length: 14
V gene: TRBV18
CDR3 protein: ASSPLGTGGDYGYT

CDR3 length: 17
V gene: TRBV11-2
CDR3 protein: ASSLDERQVLAGANVLT

CDR3 length: 11
V gene: TRBV28
CDR3 protein: ASSLPQADTQY

CDR3 length: 13
V gene: TRBV9
CDR3 protein: ASSVQGSPTDTQY

CDR3 length: 13
V gene: TRBV10-3
CDR3 protein: AIMGQGVGNTEAF

CDR3 length: 14
V gene: TRBV5-1
CDR3 protein: ASSQTAGTGAYEQY

CDR3 length: 13
V gene: TRBV2
CDR3 protein: ASTLDYANQETQY

CDR3 length: 13
V gene: TRBV19
CDR3 protein: ASSMGGSGANVLT

CDR3 length: 9
V gene: TRBV7-9
CDR3 protein: ASSPPGEQY

CDR3 length: 13
V gene: TRBV5-5
CDR3 protein: ASSLEPGRNQPQH

CDR3 length: 13
V gene: TRBV4-1
CDR3 protein: ASSQDSGFAYEQY

CDR3 length: 11
V gene: TRBV19
CDR3 protein: ATSRQGSYEQY

CDR3 length: 15
V gene: TRBV9
CDR3 protein: ASSDKTGGGSKNIQY